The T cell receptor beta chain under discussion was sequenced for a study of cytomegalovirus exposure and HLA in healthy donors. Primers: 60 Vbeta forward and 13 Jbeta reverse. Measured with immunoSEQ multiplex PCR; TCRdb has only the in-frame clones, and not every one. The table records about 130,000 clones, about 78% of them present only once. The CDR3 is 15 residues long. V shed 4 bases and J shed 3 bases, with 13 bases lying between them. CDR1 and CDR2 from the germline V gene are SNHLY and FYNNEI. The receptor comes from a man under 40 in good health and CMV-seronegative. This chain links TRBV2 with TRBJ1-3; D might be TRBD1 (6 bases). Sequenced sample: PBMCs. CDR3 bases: TGTGCCAGCAGTGTACAGGGAGGGGTTGGAAACACCATATATTTT. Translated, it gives CASSVQGGVGNTIYF.